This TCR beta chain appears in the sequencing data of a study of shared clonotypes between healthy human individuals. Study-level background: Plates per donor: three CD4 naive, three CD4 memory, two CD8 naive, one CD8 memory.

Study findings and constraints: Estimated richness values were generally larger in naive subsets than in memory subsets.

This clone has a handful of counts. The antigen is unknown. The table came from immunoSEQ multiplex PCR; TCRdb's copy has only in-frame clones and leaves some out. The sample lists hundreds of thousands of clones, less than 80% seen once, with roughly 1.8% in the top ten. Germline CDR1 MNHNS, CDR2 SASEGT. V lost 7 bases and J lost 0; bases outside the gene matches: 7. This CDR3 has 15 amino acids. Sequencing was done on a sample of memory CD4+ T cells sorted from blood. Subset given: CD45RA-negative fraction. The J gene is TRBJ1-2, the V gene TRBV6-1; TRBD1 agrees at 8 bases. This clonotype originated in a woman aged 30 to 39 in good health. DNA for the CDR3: TGTGCCAGCAACCCCGGGACAGGTCCTAACTATGGCTACACCTTC. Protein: CASNPGTGPNYGYTF.